A single sample gave rise to the 17 T cell receptor beta chains below, sequenced in a study of tissue T cells after allogeneic stem cell transplantation. Measured with immunoSEQ multiplex PCR; TCRdb has only the in-frame clones, and not every one. The table includes around 2,500 clones, about 45% detected once. As for time point: mouse harvest day 14 after allogeneic transplant. Mouse grafts combined 10^7 T-cell-depleted bone marrow cells with 10^6 splenic CD5+ T cells. Sequenced sample: gut tissue. The origin of the receptors is a female BALB/c mouse given C57BL/6 T cells with graft-versus-host disease after an allogeneic hematopoietic cell transplant.

A note on this clone: One end of the junction fails to match germline, which may point to a read error. The listed genes are named as in mouse. The read terminates 1 residue before the CDR3 end, so the remaining end is supplied by the germline J gene. The chain links TRBV12-2 to TRBJ2-7, with 11 bases that match TRBD2. Per germline, CDR1 SGHLS and CDR2 HYDKME. CDR3 size: 15 residues. The part of the CDR3 DNA that was read is TGCGCCACCTCGCCGGACTGGGGGGCTTCCAATGAACAGTAC. It encodes CATSPDWGASNEQY. The full CDR3 protein is CATSPDWGASNEQYF.

Comments on this clone: The gene names here belong to mouse. The read finishes 1 residue shy of the CDR3 end, and the germline J gene is used to complete it. The rearrangement uses TRBV26 and TRBJ2-5, with D hard to call. V lost 6 bases to trimming and J lost 0 bases, with 7 bases between them. Germline V CDR1 and CDR2: KGHPV, FQNQEV (reference sequence). This CDR3 has 13 residues. The CDR3 DNA, read in part, is TGTGCCAGCAGAGACACTAACCAAGACACCCAGTAC. It is translated as CASRDTNQDTQY. The CDR3 as a whole reads CASRDTNQDTQYF.

About this clone: Gene labels here are mouse ones. The read halts 1 residue ahead of the CDR3 end, with the missing end drawn from the germline J gene. The chain joins TRBV26 to TRBJ2-4; D may be TRBD1 (6 bases). Germline V gives CDR1 KGHPV, CDR2 FQNQEV (reference sequence). CDR3 length equals 14 residues. Trimming took 0 bases from V and 3 from J, leaving 7 bases between them. The CDR3 here is CASSLSQGQNTLYF. The DNA read from the CDR3 is TGTGCCAGCAGTCTGTCACAGGGACAAAACACCTTGTAC.

Points on this clone: Mouse names are used for the genes. The read finishes 1 residue shy of the CDR3 end, and the germline J gene is used to complete it. The J gene is TRBJ1-4, the V gene TRBV26, with D unclear. This CDR3 spans 12 amino acids. Per germline, CDR1 KGHPV and CDR2 FQNQEV (reference sequence). Deletions cut 2 bases from V and 6 bases from J, with 4 bases between. The sequenced CDR3 bases are TGTGCCAGCAGTCTGGGGGACGAAAGATTATTT. Translated: CASSLGDERLF. The full CDR3 sequence reads CASSLGDERLFF.

Comments on this clone: Mouse names are used for the genes. From the germline J gene comes the end of the CDR3, since the read stops 1 residue before it. This chain connects TRBV26 to TRBJ2-3, with TRBD1 as a possible D gene (6 bases). Trimming left V 6 bases short and J 0 bases short, with 10 bases between. Germline CDR1 is KGHPV and CDR2 is FQNQEV (reference sequence). CDR3 length: 14 amino acids. This chain's CDR3 is CASSRDNSAETLYF. The DNA read from the CDR3 is TGTGCCAGCAGCCGGGACAATAGTGCAGAAACGCTGTAT.

Note on this clone: Any gene name here is a mouse gene name. The read ends 1 residue early relative to the CDR3; the germline J gene fills the gap. The rearrangement joins TRBV29 to TRBJ2-3; possible D gene TRBD2, 7 bases. Germline CDR1 and CDR2: MSHET and SYDVDS. The V and J ends lost 3 bases and 2 bases respectively, with 9 bases between them. The CDR3 is made up of 14 amino acids. The CDR3 sequence: CASSFGGLAETLYF. CDR3 bases read: TGTGCTAGCAGTTTTGGGGGGCTTGCAGAAACGCTGTAT.

A few counts support this clone. Gene names follow the mouse nomenclature. Read coverage stops 1 residue before the CDR3 terminus; the germline J gene supplies the remainder. This chain joins TRBV15 and TRBJ2-1; 9 bases agree with TRBD2. Losses at the gene ends were 5 bases for V and 6 bases for J; bases not matched to a gene: 5. Germline V gene sequence: CDR1 SGHND, CDR2 FRSKSL. CDR3 size: 14 residues. This CDR3 is CASSIWGGGAEQFF. The part of the CDR3 DNA that was read is TGTGCCAGCAGTATCTGGGGGGGTGGTGCTGAGCAGTTC.

This clone was detected only a few times. Genes and germline come from the mouse. The missing CDR3 end, 1 residue past where the read stops, is filled in from the germline J gene. The J gene is TRBJ1-4, the V gene TRBV26; perhaps TRBD1 as D (6 bases). Trimming took 6 bases from V and 7 from J, leaving 9 bases between them. Looked up from germline, CDR1 is KGHPV and CDR2 is FQNQEV (reference sequence). CDR3 size: 12 residues. Incomplete CDR3 DNA: TGTGCCAGCAGCAGGGGAGGCGAAAGATTATTT. As protein: CASSRGGERLF. In full, the CDR3 reads CASSRGGERLFF.

This clone has a handful of counts. The germline and genes are mouse ones. The read ends 1 residue before the CDR3 terminus; that terminus is restored from the germline J gene. The chain links TRBV13-1 to TRBJ2-4; no definite D call. V lost 1 base to trimming and J lost 7 bases, with 4 bases between them. Germline V CDR1 and CDR2: NSHNY, SYGAGN. The CDR3 totals 11 residues. The sequenced part of the CDR3 DNA is TGTGCCAGCAGTGATAGGGACACCTTGTAC. It is translated as CASSDRDTLY. The whole CDR3 sequence is CASSDRDTLYF.

This clone is large (0.1 to 1%) in the sample. Genes and germline come from the mouse. The read halts 1 residue ahead of the CDR3 end, with the missing end drawn from the germline J gene. V and J are TRBV3 and TRBJ2-1, with 12 bases lining up with TRBD2. The CDR3 extends over 15 amino acids. V was clipped by 4 bases and J by 7 bases; unmatched bases: 5. Per the germline V gene, CDR1 is SNHLY and CDR2 is FYNGKV (reference sequence). The CDR3 reads CASSSGLGGGAEQFF. CDR3 DNA, as far as it was read: TGTGCCAGCAGCTCGGGACTGGGGGGCGGGGCTGAGCAGTTC. The full variable domain, in which reference TRBV3 and TRBJ2-1 provide the parts outside the CDR3, is GPKVLQIPSHQIIDMGQMVTLNCDPVSNHLYFYWYKQILGQQMEFLVNFYNGKVMEKSKLFKDQFSVERPDGSYFTLKIQPTALEDSAVYFCASSSGLGGGAEQFFGPGTRLTVL.

A remark on this clone: Any gene name here is a mouse gene name. The DNA ends 1 residue before the CDR3 does, and the rest of the CDR3 is filled in from the germline J gene. The V gene is TRBV13-2, the J gene TRBJ2-2; TRBD2 matches 7 bases. The junction had 4 bases not matched to a gene; V was cut back by 2 bases and J by 3 bases. The germline V gene encodes CDR1 NNHNN and CDR2 SYGAGS (reference sequence). The CDR3 contains 15 residues. The sequenced part of the CDR3 DNA is TGTGCCAGCGGTGAGGGGGGGGAGGACACCGGGCAGCTCTAC. Translating it yields CASGEGGEDTGQLY. The full-length CDR3 reads as CASGEGGEDTGQLYF.

This clone was seen only a few times. Gene names and germline match the mouse. From the germline J gene comes the end of the CDR3, since the read stops 1 residue before it. The rearrangement uses TRBV13-1 and TRBJ2-3, with a weak D call TRBD2 (6 bases). V lost 2 bases, J lost 0 bases, and 7 bases lay in between. The CDR3 covers 14 residues. Germline V gene lookup returns CDR1 NSHNY and CDR2 SYGAGN. The CDR3 loop reads CASSELGSAETLYF. The sequenced part of the CDR3 DNA is TGTGCCAGCAGTGAACTGGGAAGTGCAGAAACGCTGTAT.

By sample share, this clone is large. Gene and germline names: mouse. Read coverage stops 1 residue before the CDR3 terminus; the germline J gene supplies the remainder. This chain connects TRBV3 to TRBJ2-4; 7 nucleotides line up with TRBD2. Per the germline V gene, CDR1 is SNHLY and CDR2 is FYNGKV (reference sequence). This CDR3 contains 16 residues. Trimming cost V 1 base and J 0 bases; bases outside gene matches: 4. CDR3: CASSLELGRSQNTLYF. CDR3 bases read: TGTGCCAGCAGCTTAGAACTGGGGCGTAGTCAAAACACCTTGTAC.

By its share, this clone is large. Here the gene names and germline are mouse. The observed sequence ends 1 residue before the CDR3 terminus, with the missing tail filled in from the germline J gene. The rearrangement uses TRBV16 and TRBJ1-4, with D tentatively TRBD1 (5 bases). The CDR3 runs 14 residues. Trimming stripped 1 base from V and 3 bases from J, with 6 bases between. Per the germline V gene, CDR1 is SGHSA and CDR2 is FRNQAP. CDR3 bases read: TGTGCAAGCAGCTTAGGGGGCGCCAACGAAAGATTATTT. It specifies CASSLGGANERLF. The entire CDR3 is CASSLGGANERLFF.

With respect to this clone: Any gene name here is a mouse gene name. The sequenced fragment ends 1 residue before the CDR3 boundary, so the rest is inferred from the germline J gene. The identical CDR3 is also encoded by other nucleotide sequences in the sample. The chain combines TRBV26 with TRBJ2-1; D ambiguous. Germline V CDR1 and CDR2: KGHPV, FQNQEV (reference sequence). This CDR3 comprises 13 residues. Trimming left V 4 bases short and J 1 base short, with 5 bases between. The CDR3 reads CASSRQNYAEQFF. The part of the CDR3 DNA that was read is TGTGCCAGCAGTCGCCAGAACTATGCTGAGCAGTTC. The full variable domain, completed using reference TRBV26 and TRBJ2-1, is NSKVIQTPRYLVKGQGQKAKMRCIPEKGHPVVFWYQQNKNNEFKFLINFQNQEVLQQIDMTEKRFSAECPSNSPCSLEIQSSEAGDSALYLCASSRQNYAEQFFGPGTRLTVL.

Remarks on this clone: Genes here carry mouse names. This CDR3 is CASSLEGGGAPETLYF. Incomplete CDR3 DNA: TGTGCCAGCTCTCTCGAGGGGGGGGGCGCTCCAGAAACGCTGTAT. The chain joins TRBV12-2 to TRBJ2-3, with 8 positions matching TRBD2. Coverage ceases 1 residue before the CDR3 finishes, and the germline J gene fills in the end. Losses at the gene ends were 0 bases for V and 4 bases for J; bases not matched to a gene: 8. This CDR3 has 16 residues. Germline CDR1 reads SGHLS; CDR2 reads HYDKME.

Concerning this clone itself: The gene names given are mouse names. The read ends 1 residue before the CDR3 terminus; that terminus is restored from the germline J gene. This rearrangement joins TRBV26 to TRBJ2-5; D is ambiguous. Trimming left V 2 bases short and J 3 bases short, with 9 bases between. This CDR3 region has 14 residues. Germline V gives CDR1 KGHPV, CDR2 FQNQEV (reference sequence). The sequenced CDR3 bases are TGTGCCAGCAGTCTGACGGGAGGGCAAGACACCCAGTAC. Its protein is CASSLTGGQDTQY. The complete CDR3 protein is CASSLTGGQDTQYF.